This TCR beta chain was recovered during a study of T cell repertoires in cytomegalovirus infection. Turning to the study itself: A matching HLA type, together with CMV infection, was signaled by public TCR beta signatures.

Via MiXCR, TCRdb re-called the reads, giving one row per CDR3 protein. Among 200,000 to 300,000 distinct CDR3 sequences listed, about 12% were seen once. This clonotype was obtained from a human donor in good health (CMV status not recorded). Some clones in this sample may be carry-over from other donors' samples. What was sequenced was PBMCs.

In nucleotides, the CDR3 is TGCGCCAGCAGCCATGAGACAGGGCTCTATGGCTACACCTTC. This gives the protein CASSHETGLYGYTF. The rearrangement uses TRBV5-1 and TRBJ1-2, with 7 bases lining up with TRBD1. Germline V gene lookup returns CDR1 SGHRS and CDR2 YFSETQ. J was trimmed by 4 bases and V by 4 bases; bases with no gene match: 7. This CDR3 contains 14 residues.